These T cell receptor beta chains were read from a single sample in a study of post-analysis software for immune sequencing data. TCRdb reprocessed the PCR reads with MiXCR, giving one entry per CDR3 protein. The sample lists 600,000 to 700,000 distinct CDR3 sequences, 55% to 60% occurring once. The sequenced sample consisted of blood. These receptors were taken from a girl aged 2 to 10 with multiple sclerosis. CDR3s include the opening cysteine and the closing phenylalanine or tryptophan. Each record gives: V gene, clone size, D gene, J gene, CDR3 length, CDR3 protein, CDR3 DNA. D genes are given only for firm matches. A clone size is listed for some rows: how often the clone was seen (once, few, many), or a class if it is expanded.

V gene: TRBV27; clone size: -; D gene: -; J gene: TRBJ2-3; CDR3 length: 15; CDR3 protein: CASSPTNWATDTQYF; CDR3 DNA: TGTGCCAGCAGTCCTACAAATTGGGCCACAGATACGCAGTATTTT
V gene: TRBV7-8; clone size: -; D gene: TRBD2; J gene: TRBJ2-3; CDR3 length: 15; CDR3 protein: CASRRVGRELDTQYF; CDR3 DNA: TGTGCCAGCAGGAGGGTAGGGCGGGAGCTAGATACGCAGTATTTT
V gene: TRBV6-1; clone size: -; D gene: -; J gene: TRBJ2-7; CDR3 length: 15; CDR3 protein: CASRPRDTGADEQYF; CDR3 DNA: TGTGCCAGCAGGCCCCGGGACACCGGAGCGGACGAGCAGTACTTC
V gene: TRBV5-8; clone size: once; D gene: TRBD1; J gene: TRBJ1-6; CDR3 length: 14; CDR3 protein: CASRQTGGGLPLHF; CDR3 DNA: TGTGCCAGCAGGCAGACAGGGGGCGGATTACCCCTCCACTTT
V gene: TRBV27; clone size: -; D gene: -; J gene: TRBJ1-2; CDR3 length: 14; CDR3 protein: CASSRGTANYGYTF; CDR3 DNA: TGTGCCAGCAGTCGAGGGACCGCTAACTATGGCTACACCTTC
V gene: TRBV7-9; clone size: -; D gene: -; J gene: TRBJ2-7; CDR3 length: 13; CDR3 protein: CASSPVVSYEQYF; CDR3 DNA: TGTGCCAGCAGCCCCGTGGTATCCTACGAGCAGTACTTC
V gene: TRBV11-2; clone size: -; D gene: -; J gene: TRBJ1-1; CDR3 length: 14; CDR3 protein: CASSSPSGNTEAFF; CDR3 DNA: TGTGCCAGCAGCTCCCCCTCAGGGAACACTGAAGCTTTCTTT
V gene: TRBV29-1; clone size: few; D gene: -; J gene: TRBJ2-5; CDR3 length: 11; CDR3 protein: CVGGQRETQYF; CDR3 DNA: TGCGTGGGGGGGCAACGGGAGACCCAGTACTTC
V gene: TRBV9; clone size: -; D gene: -; J gene: TRBJ1-2; CDR3 length: 12; CDR3 protein: CASSTTYHGYTF; CDR3 DNA: TGTGCCAGCAGTACGACTTATCATGGCTACACCTTC
V gene: TRBV5-1; clone size: few; D gene: TRBD1; J gene: TRBJ2-5; CDR3 length: 14; CDR3 protein: CASSLQGAEETQYF; CDR3 DNA: TGCGCCAGCAGCTTACAGGGGGCGGAGGAGACCCAGTACTTC
V gene: TRBV30; clone size: -; D gene: -; J gene: TRBJ1-5; CDR3 length: 14; CDR3 protein: CAWSVGQSNQPQHF; CDR3 DNA: TGTGCCTGGAGTGTAGGGCAATCCAATCAGCCCCAGCATTTT
V gene: TRBV5-1; clone size: -; D gene: TRBD2; J gene: TRBJ2-1; CDR3 length: 16; CDR3 protein: CASSPSSGQSYNEQFF; CDR3 DNA: TGCGCCAGCAGCCCGTCTAGCGGGCAGTCCTACAATGAGCAGTTCTTC
V gene: TRBV12-3/TRBV12-4; clone size: -; D gene: -; J gene: TRBJ2-1; CDR3 length: 14; CDR3 protein: CASSPGRPFNEQFF; CDR3 DNA: TGTGCCAGCAGCCCGGGACGTCCCTTCAATGAGCAGTTCTTC
V gene: TRBV6-1; clone size: -; D gene: -; J gene: TRBJ2-1; CDR3 length: 13; CDR3 protein: CASSRYEVDEQFF; CDR3 DNA: TGTGCCAGCAGTAGATACGAGGTGGATGAGCAGTTCTTC
V gene: TRBV6-6; clone size: few; D gene: -; J gene: TRBJ2-1; CDR3 length: 16; CDR3 protein: CASSKGLSRSYNEQFF; CDR3 DNA: TGTGCCAGCAGTAAGGGACTTAGCCGGTCCTACAATGAGCAGTTCTTC
V gene: TRBV4-1; clone size: -; D gene: TRBD2; J gene: TRBJ2-1; CDR3 length: 16; CDR3 protein: CASSVGLAGVSRQQFF; CDR3 DNA: TGCGCCAGCAGCGTTGGGCTAGCGGGAGTATCCAGGCAGCAGTTCTTC
V gene: TRBV19; clone size: -; D gene: TRBD2; J gene: TRBJ2-5; CDR3 length: 16; CDR3 protein: CASRIVAGAGGETQYF; CDR3 DNA: TGTGCCAGTAGGATTGTAGCGGGCGCGGGGGGAGAGACCCAGTACTTC
V gene: TRBV5-1; clone size: -; D gene: TRBD2; J gene: TRBJ2-5; CDR3 length: 15; CDR3 protein: CASSFFGRGQETQYF; CDR3 DNA: TGCGCCAGCAGCTTTTTCGGGCGGGGGCAAGAGACCCAGTACTTC
V gene: TRBV20-1; clone size: -; D gene: -; J gene: TRBJ2-5; CDR3 length: 14; CDR3 protein: CSAKDYSNQETQYF; CDR3 DNA: TGCAGTGCCAAGGACTACTCCAACCAAGAGACCCAGTACTTC
V gene: TRBV29-1; clone size: once; D gene: TRBD1; J gene: TRBJ1-1; CDR3 length: 17; CDR3 protein: CSVEDKLGTGMNTEAFF; CDR3 DNA: TGCAGCGTTGAAGATAAATTAGGGACAGGGATGAACACTGAAGCTTTCTTT
V gene: TRBV4-2; clone size: -; D gene: TRBD2; J gene: TRBJ2-5; CDR3 length: 17; CDR3 protein: CAGSQVSSGGAQETQYF; CDR3 DNA: TGTGCCGGCAGCCAAGTATCGAGCGGGGGGGCCCAGGAGACCCAGTACTTC
V gene: TRBV10-3; clone size: -; D gene: TRBD1; J gene: TRBJ2-1; CDR3 length: 12; CDR3 protein: CAIRTGGGEQFF; CDR3 DNA: TGTGCCATCAGGACAGGGGGCGGCGAGCAGTTCTTC
V gene: TRBV20-1; clone size: few; D gene: TRBD2; J gene: TRBJ2-4; CDR3 length: 15; CDR3 protein: CSARLAGDAKNIQYF; CDR3 DNA: TGCAGTGCTAGATTAGCGGGGGACGCCAAAAACATTCAGTACTTC
V gene: TRBV6-5; clone size: once; D gene: TRBD1; J gene: TRBJ1-2; CDR3 length: 17; CDR3 protein: CASSYGQGARNNYGYTF; CDR3 DNA: TGTGCCAGCAGTTATGGACAGGGGGCGCGAAATAACTATGGCTACACCTTC
V gene: TRBV7-2; clone size: -; D gene: -; J gene: TRBJ2-5; CDR3 length: 13; CDR3 protein: CASGSGGQETQYF; CDR3 DNA: TGTGCTAGCGGCTCTGGAGGACAAGAGACCCAGTACTTC
V gene: TRBV12-3/TRBV12-4; clone size: -; D gene: TRBD1; J gene: TRBJ1-2; CDR3 length: 16; CDR3 protein: CASSAFGQGARNGYTF; CDR3 DNA: TGTGCCAGCAGTGCCTTCGGACAGGGGGCGCGTAACGGCTACACCTTC
V gene: TRBV11-3; clone size: once; D gene: TRBD2; J gene: TRBJ2-1; CDR3 length: 17; CDR3 protein: CASSSIRGRGASNEQFF; CDR3 DNA: TGTGCCAGCAGCTCTATTCGGGGGCGGGGGGCCTCCAATGAGCAGTTCTTC
V gene: TRBV6-5; clone size: -; D gene: -; J gene: TRBJ1-2; CDR3 length: 14; CDR3 protein: CASTRAAGGNGYTF; CDR3 DNA: TGTGCCAGCACCCGAGCCGCGGGGGGGAATGGCTACACCTTC
V gene: TRBV24-1; clone size: few; D gene: -; J gene: TRBJ1-1; CDR3 length: 15; CDR3 protein: CATSGGITRGTEAFF; CDR3 DNA: TGTGCCACCAGTGGAGGGATTACCCGGGGCACTGAAGCTTTCTTT
V gene: TRBV7-9; clone size: -; D gene: TRBD1; J gene: TRBJ2-7; CDR3 length: 15; CDR3 protein: CASSYEPGQASEQYF; CDR3 DNA: TGTGCCAGCAGTTACGAACCGGGACAGGCTTCCGAGCAGTACTTC
V gene: TRBV10-1; clone size: -; D gene: TRBD2; J gene: TRBJ2-3; CDR3 length: 17; CDR3 protein: CASSESGGMSSTDTQYF; CDR3 DNA: TGCGCCAGCAGTGAGAGCGGGGGGATGTCTAGCACAGATACGCAGTATTTT
V gene: TRBV7-9; clone size: -; D gene: TRBD2; J gene: TRBJ2-4; CDR3 length: 16; CDR3 protein: CASSRSGGAAKNIQYF; CDR3 DNA: TGTGCCAGCTCCCGAAGCGGGGGGGCCGCCAAAAACATTCAGTACTTC
V gene: TRBV6-5; clone size: few; D gene: -; J gene: TRBJ2-5; CDR3 length: 15; CDR3 protein: CASSYSVGDGETQYF; CDR3 DNA: TGTGCCAGCAGTTACTCGGTCGGGGACGGGGAGACCCAGTACTTC
V gene: TRBV14; clone size: -; D gene: -; J gene: TRBJ2-3; CDR3 length: 16; CDR3 protein: CASSQESDWRTDTQYF; CDR3 DNA: TGTGCCAGCAGCCAAGAATCCGACTGGCGCACAGATACGCAGTATTTT
V gene: TRBV5-1; clone size: -; D gene: TRBD1; J gene: TRBJ2-7; CDR3 length: 16; CDR3 protein: CASSSRGQPALYEQYF; CDR3 DNA: TGCGCCAGCAGCTCAAGGGGACAGCCCGCTCTCTACGAGCAGTACTTC
V gene: TRBV11-2; clone size: -; D gene: TRBD2; J gene: TRBJ2-1; CDR3 length: 16; CDR3 protein: CATRNLPGRASNEQLF; CDR3 DNA: TGTGCCACCCGAAATCTCCCCGGGAGGGCAAGTAATGAGCAGCTCTTC
V gene: TRBV25-1; clone size: -; D gene: -; J gene: TRBJ1-5; CDR3 length: 15; CDR3 protein: CASSESAGGNQPQHF; CDR3 DNA: TGTGCCAGCAGTGAATCGGCAGGCGGCAATCAGCCCCAGCATTTT
V gene: TRBV6-2/TRBV6-3; clone size: -; D gene: -; J gene: TRBJ1-5; CDR3 length: 12; CDR3 protein: CASSPASAPQHF; CDR3 DNA: TGTGCCAGCAGCCCCGCGAGCGCGCCCCAGCATTTT
V gene: TRBV6-2/TRBV6-3; clone size: -; D gene: -; J gene: TRBJ1-2; CDR3 length: 13; CDR3 protein: CASSGRAYYGYTF; CDR3 DNA: TGTGCCAGCAGTGGCAGGGCGTACTATGGCTACACCTTC
V gene: TRBV3-1; clone size: -; D gene: -; J gene: TRBJ1-2; CDR3 length: 14; CDR3 protein: CASSQEGATYGYTF; CDR3 DNA: TGTGCCAGCAGCCAAGAAGGGGCCACCTATGGCTACACCTTC
V gene: TRBV6-5; clone size: few; D gene: -; J gene: TRBJ2-5; CDR3 length: 14; CDR3 protein: CASSHPTLSGTQYF; CDR3 DNA: TGTGCCAGCAGTCACCCGACCCTAAGTGGGACCCAGTACTTC
V gene: TRBV12-3/TRBV12-4; clone size: -; D gene: -; J gene: TRBJ2-2; CDR3 length: 14; CDR3 protein: CASSATKNTGELFF; CDR3 DNA: TGTGCCAGCAGCGCAACCAAGAACACCGGGGAGCTGTTTTTT
V gene: TRBV9; clone size: -; D gene: TRBD2; J gene: TRBJ2-5; CDR3 length: 15; CDR3 protein: CASSVSGSTIETQYF; CDR3 DNA: TGTGCCAGCAGCGTTAGCGGGAGTACCATTGAGACCCAGTACTTC
V gene: TRBV5-1; clone size: few; D gene: -; J gene: TRBJ2-5; CDR3 length: 13; CDR3 protein: CASRTDPLETQYF; CDR3 DNA: TGCGCCAGCCGGACCGATCCCTTGGAGACCCAGTACTTC
V gene: TRBV5-1; clone size: -; D gene: TRBD2; J gene: TRBJ2-7; CDR3 length: 14; CDR3 protein: CASSPKRREYEQYF; CDR3 DNA: TGCGCCAGCAGCCCGAAGCGGCGGGAGTACGAGCAGTACTTC
V gene: TRBV14; clone size: -; D gene: TRBD1; J gene: TRBJ2-5; CDR3 length: 15; CDR3 protein: CASSPGGQSQETQYF; CDR3 DNA: TGTGCCAGCAGCCCAGGGGGACAGAGCCAAGAGACCCAGTACTTC
V gene: TRBV7-2; clone size: few; D gene: TRBD2; J gene: TRBJ2-3; CDR3 length: 15; CDR3 protein: CASSQRLAGGDTQYF; CDR3 DNA: TGTGCCAGCAGCCAACGACTAGCGGGGGGTGATACGCAGTATTTT
V gene: TRBV3-1; clone size: -; D gene: -; J gene: TRBJ2-5; CDR3 length: 14; CDR3 protein: CASSQDRRGRIQYF; CDR3 DNA: TGTGCCAGCAGCCAAGATCGAAGGGGTCGGATCCAGTACTTC
V gene: TRBV20-1; clone size: -; D gene: -; J gene: TRBJ1-5; CDR3 length: 14; CDR3 protein: CSARSGQSNQPQHF; CDR3 DNA: TGCAGTGCTAGATCTGGACAGAGCAATCAGCCCCAGCATTTT
V gene: TRBV20-1; clone size: -; D gene: TRBD2; J gene: TRBJ2-1; CDR3 length: 14; CDR3 protein: CSARDGTSPNEQFF; CDR3 DNA: TGCAGTGCTAGAGATGGGACTAGCCCCAATGAGCAGTTCTTC
V gene: TRBV3-1; clone size: -; D gene: TRBD2; J gene: TRBJ2-5; CDR3 length: 15; CDR3 protein: CASSLRTSGVETQYF; CDR3 DNA: TGTGCCAGCAGCCTTCGGACTAGCGGGGTGGAGACCCAGTACTTC
V gene: TRBV6-5; clone size: -; D gene: -; J gene: TRBJ2-7; CDR3 length: 13; CDR3 protein: CASRDREGYEQYF; CDR3 DNA: TGTGCCAGCAGGGACAGGGAGGGATACGAGCAGTACTTC
V gene: TRBV5-1; clone size: -; D gene: -; J gene: TRBJ2-5; CDR3 length: 15; CDR3 protein: CASSLWTAGKETQYF; CDR3 DNA: TGCGCCAGCAGCTTGTGGACAGCGGGAAAAGAGACCCAGTACTTC